These T cell receptor beta chains were read from a single sample in a study of early stage breast cancer tumors. The assay was immunoSEQ multiplex PCR, and TCRdb's table has in-frame clones only and misses some. The repertoire holds approximately 54,000 clones, about three quarters seen once, with around 3.6% in the top ten. What was sequenced was blood. These receptors came from a person aged 35-55 years with breast cancer. The CDR3 runs from the conserved cysteine through the conserved F or W. Fields, in order: V gene, clone size, J gene, D gene, CDR3 DNA, CDR3 protein. The D gene is left open where the match is weak. Size tells how often a clone was seen (once, few, many) or the class of an expanded clone, and some rows leave it out.

>TRBV11-3|NA|TRBJ1-1|NA
TGTGCCAGCAGCTTAGATCGGTACAGGGACCCTGAAGCTTTCTTT
CASSLDRYRDPEAFF
>TRBV7-9|NA|TRBJ2-5|NA
TGTGCCAGCAGCTCAGGGTACGGGGCTTCTCAAGAGACCCAGTACTTC
CASSSGYGASQETQYF
>TRBV25-1|NA|TRBJ2-1|NA
TGTGCCAGCAGCCGGGGGACATTCGAGCAGTTCTTC
CASSRGTFEQFF
>TRBV28|NA|TRBJ2-7|NA
TGTGCCAGCAGAACCCCGAGGAACCCGCGGGAGCAGTACTTC
CASRTPRNPREQYF
>TRBV7-2|NA|TRBJ2-1|NA
TGTGCCAGCAGCTTATCGTCGGGGGACAATGAGCAGTTCTTC
CASSLSSGDNEQFF
>TRBV6-5|few|TRBJ2-7|TRBD1
TGTGCCAGCAGTTACACCCACAGGGGGCAGGGCGAGCAGTACTTC
CASSYTHRGQGEQYF
>TRBV10-3|NA|TRBJ2-2|NA
TGTGCCATCAGTGAGTCGACAGCGAACACCGGGGAGCTGTTTTTT
CAISESTANTGELFF
>TRBV7-2|NA|TRBJ2-5|TRBD1
TGTGCCAGCAGCTTAGGGGACAGGGTTTTAGGAGAAGAGACCCAGTACTTC
CASSLGDRVLGEETQYF
>TRBV30|NA|TRBJ2-7|NA
TGTGCCTGGAGTTTTGGTTACTCCTACGAGCAGTACTTC
CAWSFGYSYEQYF
>TRBV9|NA|TRBJ2-7|NA
TGTGCCAGCAGCTCGGGACCGAGCTCCTACGAGCAGTACTTC
CASSSGPSSYEQYF
>TRBV7-2|NA|TRBJ2-3|NA
TGTGCCAGCAGCCCCCCCGGAGATACGCAGTATTTT
CASSPPGDTQYF
>TRBV7-3|NA|TRBJ2-7|NA
TGTGCCAGCAGCCCCGCGGCAGGACCCTACGAGCAGTACTTC
CASSPAAGPYEQYF
>TRBV30|NA|TRBJ1-1|NA
TGTGCCTGGACGTCCGGGGGACCTGAAGCTTTCTTT
CAWTSGGPEAFF
>TRBV4-2|NA|TRBJ2-3|TRBD2
TGTGCCAGCAGCCAAGGACTAGCGGGAGCCACAGATACGCAGTATTTT
CASSQGLAGATDTQYF
>TRBV14|NA|TRBJ2-7|TRBD2
TGTGCCAGCAGCCATCTTAGCGGGAGAGGGCCAAGATACGAGCAGTACTTC
CASSHLSGRGPRYEQYF
>TRBV7-9|once|TRBJ2-7|TRBD1
TGTGCCAGCAGCAGGGACAGGGCCTACGAGCAGTACTTC
CASSRDRAYEQYF
>TRBV10-3|NA|TRBJ2-1|TRBD2
TGTGCCATCAGTGATCCGACTAGCGGACAATACAATGAGCAGTTCTTC
CAISDPTSGQYNEQFF
>TRBV19|NA|TRBJ1-5|TRBD1
TGTGCCAGTAGAAAGGAGACAGGGACCCTATATAGCAATCAGCCCCAGCATTTT
CASRKETGTLYSNQPQHF
>TRBV27|NA|TRBJ1-5|TRBD1
TGTGCCAGCAGTTTTGGGACAGGGGGCAATCAGCCCCAGCATTTT
CASSFGTGGNQPQHF
>TRBV15|NA|TRBJ2-1|TRBD2
TGTGCCACCAGCAGAACCGGCGGGACTAGCGGCTACAATGAGCAGTTCTTC
CATSRTGGTSGYNEQFF
>TRBV6-5|few|TRBJ1-1|TRBD1
TGTGCCAGCAATTCACAGGGGGAGGCTTTCTTT
CASNSQGEAFF
>TRBV29-1|NA|TRBJ2-7|NA
TGCACGGCGGGACCCGATTCCTACGAGCAGTACTTC
CTAGPDSYEQYF
>TRBV27|NA|TRBJ1-4|NA
TGTGCCAGCAGTCGGCGACAGGACTTAAGTGAAAAACTGTTTTTT
CASSRRQDLSEKLFF
>TRBV5-1|NA|TRBJ2-7|TRBD2
TGCGCCAGCCCGGGACTAGCGGGCAATTCCTACGAGCAGTACTTC
CASPGLAGNSYEQYF
>TRBV6-5|NA|TRBJ2-7|TRBD2
TGTGCCAGCAGTTACTCCCTAGCGGGAGGATTTTACGAGCAGTACTTC
CASSYSLAGGFYEQYF
>TRBV14|NA|TRBJ2-5|NA
TGTGCCAGCAGCCAAGTTAGAGAGACCCAGTACTTC
CASSQVRETQYF
>TRBV11-2|NA|TRBJ1-3|NA
TGTGCCAGCAGCTTGGGGCACAACTCTGGAAACACCATATATTTT
CASSLGHNSGNTIYF
>TRBV12-5|once|TRBJ2-1|TRBD2
TGTGCTAGTGGTCGCCTCATAGCGGGGTCGTCCAATGAGCAGTTCTTC
CASGRLIAGSSNEQFF
>TRBV27|NA|TRBJ2-7|TRBD1
TGTGCCAGCAGGATAACGCCGGGACAGACCTACGAGCAGTACTTC
CASRITPGQTYEQYF
>TRBV20-1|once|TRBJ2-5|NA
TGCAGTGCTAGCGGGAAAGAGACCCAGTACTTC
CSASGKETQYF
>TRBV5-1|once|TRBJ2-5|NA
TGCGCCAGCAGCTTGGCCAGAGAGACCCAGTACTTC
CASSLARETQYF
>TRBV2|NA|TRBJ2-1|NA
TGTGCCAGCAGTGATTTGGGGGGCCAGGATGAGCAGTTCTTC
CASSDLGGQDEQFF
>TRBV18|few|TRBJ1-1|NA
TGTGCCAGCTCACCGCCCGCACAGGGTCCCACTGAAGCTTTCTTT
CASSPPAQGPTEAFF
>TRBV7-9|NA|TRBJ2-1|NA
TGTGCCAGCAGCCCAAAAAGCCTCGGGAGCCCGTCCTGGTATGAGCAGTTCTTC
CASSPKSLGSPSWYEQFF
>TRBV10-3|once|TRBJ2-1|NA
TGTGCCACCGGTCAAAGCAATGAGCAGTTCTTC
CATGQSNEQFF
>TRBV19|NA|TRBJ2-5|NA
TGTGCCAGTGGAGGGCGAGAGACCCAGTACTTC
CASGGRETQYF
>TRBV19|NA|TRBJ2-2|TRBD2
TGTGCCAGTGCCCGGGAGGAGACCGGGGAGCTGTTTTTT
CASAREETGELFF
>TRBV19|NA|TRBJ2-3|NA
TGTGCCAGTAGTATAGTCGACACCTCCACAGATACGCAGTATTTT
CASSIVDTSTDTQYF
>TRBV13|NA|TRBJ2-5|NA
TGTGCCAGCAGCAACCGGGACAATCAAGAGACCCAGTACTTC
CASSNRDNQETQYF
>TRBV7-2|NA|TRBJ2-7|NA
TGTGCCAGCAGCTTAGCGAGACACCCTAGCAGCGGCGAGCAGTACTTC
CASSLARHPSSGEQYF
>TRBV29-1|NA|TRBJ2-3|NA
TGCAGCGTTGCCCTTGGGACACGTACTGGGGGGGATACGCAGTATTTT
CSVALGTRTGGDTQYF
>TRBV6-5|NA|TRBJ2-3|NA
TGTGCCAGCAGTCCGGCAGCGGTTAAGGGTACGCAGTATTTT
CASSPAAVKGTQYF
>TRBV5-5|NA|TRBJ2-5|NA
TGTGCCAGCAGCTTGGGGCTACAAGAGACCCAGTACTTC
CASSLGLQETQYF
>TRBV7-9|few|TRBJ1-1|NA
TGTGCCAGCAGCCCCAGGCCCGGGAGGAACACTGAAGCTTTCTTT
CASSPRPGRNTEAFF
>TRBV4-1|NA|TRBJ2-1|TRBD2
TGCGCCAGCAGTCGGACTAGCGGTTACAATGAGCAGTTCTTC
CASSRTSGYNEQFF